This TCR beta chain was observed in a study of T cell repertoires in cytomegalovirus infection. Study at large: Peptides in the study included HLA-C-restricted and HLA-B-restricted CMV epitopes. Through public TCR beta signatures, both CMV infection and matching HLA type were indicated. Study conclusions and caveats: Predominance within the ex vivo response was attributable to HLA-C-restricted CMV-specific TCR beta clonotypes. Frequencies of public TCR beta families were cumulated, and this identified carriers of CMV plus the relevant HLA.

The V gene's germline CDR1 is SGHTA and CDR2 FQGNSA. V was pared by 2 bases and J by 5 bases, with 18 bases between. This CDR3 has 16 amino acids. TCRdb processed the reads anew with MiXCR; each CDR3 protein has one entry. The data hold 400,000 to 600,000 distinct CDR3 sequences, with roughly 43% observed a single time. This clonotype was picked up a small number of times. What it recognizes is unknown. The material was cultured PBMCs, obtained from culture after CMV antigen stimulation. The genes are TRBV7-2 and TRBJ2-5; D may be TRBD2 (6 bases). The source of this sequence is a human donor in good health (CMV status not recorded). Some clones in this sample may be carry-over from other donors' samples. CDR3 nucleotide sequence: TGTGCCAGCAGCTTAAGAGCCGGCGGCGGGATGGAGACCCAGTACTTC. It encodes CASSLRAGGGMETQYF.